This T cell receptor (beta chain) comes out of a study of shared clonotypes between healthy human individuals. Germline V lookup: CDR1 MDHEN, CDR2 SYDVKM. The CDR3 loop spans 15 amino acids. Unmatched junction bases numbered 8, after V lost 5 bases and J lost 3 bases. The assay ran at deep level. Only in-frame clones appear in the TCRdb table, and some are missing; sequencing was by immunoSEQ multiplex PCR. This repertoire shows more than 400,000 clones, around 96% found once; its top ten account for about 0.067%. The J gene is TRBJ2-7, the V gene TRBV28; 9 nucleotides agree with TRBD2. This sequence was found in a woman aged 30 to 39 in good health. The specimen sequenced was naive CD4+ T cells sorted from blood. The subset denotes: CD45RA+ positively selected. The CDR3 DNA reads TGTGCCAGCAGTCCTCCGGGACTAGCAAGCTACGAGCAGTACTTC. Translation: CASSPPGLASYEQYF.